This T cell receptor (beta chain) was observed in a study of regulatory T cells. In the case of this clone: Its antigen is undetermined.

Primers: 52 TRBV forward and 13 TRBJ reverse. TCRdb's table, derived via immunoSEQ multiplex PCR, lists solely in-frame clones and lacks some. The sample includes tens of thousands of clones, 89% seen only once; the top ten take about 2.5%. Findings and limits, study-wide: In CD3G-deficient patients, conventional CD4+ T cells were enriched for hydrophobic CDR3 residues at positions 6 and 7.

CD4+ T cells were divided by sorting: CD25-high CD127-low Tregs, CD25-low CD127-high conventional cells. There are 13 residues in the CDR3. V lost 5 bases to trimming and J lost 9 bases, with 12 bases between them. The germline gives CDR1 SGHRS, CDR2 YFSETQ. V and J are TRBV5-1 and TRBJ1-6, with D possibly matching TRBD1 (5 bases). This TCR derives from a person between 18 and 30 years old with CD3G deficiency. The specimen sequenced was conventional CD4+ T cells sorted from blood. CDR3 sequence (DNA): TGCGCCAGCAGTAGGGGAGACGGTTCACCCCTCCACTTT. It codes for CASSRGDGSPLHF.